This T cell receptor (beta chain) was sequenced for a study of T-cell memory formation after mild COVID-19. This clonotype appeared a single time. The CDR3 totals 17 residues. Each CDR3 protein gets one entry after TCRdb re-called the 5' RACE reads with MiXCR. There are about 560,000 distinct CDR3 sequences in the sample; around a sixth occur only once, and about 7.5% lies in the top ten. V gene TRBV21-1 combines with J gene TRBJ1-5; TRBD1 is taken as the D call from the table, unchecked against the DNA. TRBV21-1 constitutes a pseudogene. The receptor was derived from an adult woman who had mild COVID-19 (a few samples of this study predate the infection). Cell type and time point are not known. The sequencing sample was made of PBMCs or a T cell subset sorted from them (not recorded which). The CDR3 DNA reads TGTGCCAGCAGACGAGGAACAGGGGGCGAAAGGTCTCAGCCCCAGCATTTT. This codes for CASRRGTGGERSQPQHF.